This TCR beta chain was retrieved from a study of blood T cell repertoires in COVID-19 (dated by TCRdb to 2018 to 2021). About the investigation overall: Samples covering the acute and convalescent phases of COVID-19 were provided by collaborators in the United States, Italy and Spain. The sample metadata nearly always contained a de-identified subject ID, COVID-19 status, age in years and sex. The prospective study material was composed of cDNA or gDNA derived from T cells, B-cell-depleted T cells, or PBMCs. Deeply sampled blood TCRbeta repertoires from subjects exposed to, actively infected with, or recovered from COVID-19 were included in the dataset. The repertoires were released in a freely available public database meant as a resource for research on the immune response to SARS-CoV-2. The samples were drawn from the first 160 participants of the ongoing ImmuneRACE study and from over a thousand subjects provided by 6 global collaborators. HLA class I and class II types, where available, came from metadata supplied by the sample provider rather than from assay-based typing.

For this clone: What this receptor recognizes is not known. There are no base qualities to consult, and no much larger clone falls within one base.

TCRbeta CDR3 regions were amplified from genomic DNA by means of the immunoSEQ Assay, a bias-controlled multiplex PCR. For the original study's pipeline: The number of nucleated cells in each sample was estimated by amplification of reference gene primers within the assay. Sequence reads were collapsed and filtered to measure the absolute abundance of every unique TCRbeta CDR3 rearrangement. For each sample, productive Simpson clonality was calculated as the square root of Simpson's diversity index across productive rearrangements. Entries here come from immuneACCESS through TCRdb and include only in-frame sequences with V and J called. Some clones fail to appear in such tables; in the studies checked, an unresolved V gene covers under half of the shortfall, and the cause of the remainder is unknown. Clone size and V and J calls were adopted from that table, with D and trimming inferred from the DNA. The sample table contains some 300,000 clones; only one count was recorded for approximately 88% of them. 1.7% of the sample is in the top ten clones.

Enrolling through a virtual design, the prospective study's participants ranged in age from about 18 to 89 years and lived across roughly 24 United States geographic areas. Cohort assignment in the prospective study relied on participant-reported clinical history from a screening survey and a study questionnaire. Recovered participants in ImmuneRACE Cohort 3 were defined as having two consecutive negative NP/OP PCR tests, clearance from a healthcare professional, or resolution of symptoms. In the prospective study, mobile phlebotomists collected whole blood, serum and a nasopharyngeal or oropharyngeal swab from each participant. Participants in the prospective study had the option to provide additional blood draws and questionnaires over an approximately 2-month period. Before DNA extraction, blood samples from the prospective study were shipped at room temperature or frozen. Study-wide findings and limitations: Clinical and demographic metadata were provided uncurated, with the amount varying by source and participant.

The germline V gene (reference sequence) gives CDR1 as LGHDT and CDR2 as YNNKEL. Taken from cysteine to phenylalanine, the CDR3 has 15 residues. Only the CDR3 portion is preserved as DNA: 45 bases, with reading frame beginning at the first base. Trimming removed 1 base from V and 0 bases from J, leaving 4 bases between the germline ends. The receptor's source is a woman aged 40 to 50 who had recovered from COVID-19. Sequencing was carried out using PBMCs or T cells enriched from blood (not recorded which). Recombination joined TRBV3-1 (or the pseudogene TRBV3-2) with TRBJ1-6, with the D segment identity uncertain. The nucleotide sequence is TGTGCCAGCAGCCAAGCCTACTCCTATAATTCACCCCTCCACTTT. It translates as CASSQAYSYNSPLHF.